These T cell receptor beta chains were read from a single sample in a study of shared clonotypes between healthy human individuals. Clones were sequenced by immunoSEQ multiplex PCR, and TCRdb holds only the in-frame ones, with some missing. The sample lists roughly 1 million clones; approximately 68% were seen once. Sequencing was carried out using memory CD4+ T cells sorted from blood. The origin of the receptors is a man aged 18-30 years in good health. Each CDR3 is given with its conserved first and last residue. D genes are given only for firm matches. Expanded clones get a size class; other rows say once, few or many, or leave the size out.

d_gene | j_gene | v_gene | abundance | CDR3aa | CDR3nt
. | TRBJ2-5 | TRBV5-8 | . | CASSLALAIETQYF | TGTGCCAGCAGCTTGGCCTTGGCCATCGAGACCCAGTACTTC
TRBD1 | TRBJ2-7 | TRBV29-1 | . | CSPQGDGPYEQYF | TGCAGCCCCCAGGGGGACGGCCCCTACGAGCAGTACTTC
TRBD1 | TRBJ1-3 | TRBV7-8 | few | CASSPIPGQGAGNTIYF | TGTGCCAGCAGCCCCATCCCGGGACAGGGGGCTGGAAACACCATATATTTT
TRBD2 | TRBJ2-7 | TRBV4-1 | . | CASSLRTSGSVDSYEQYF | TGCGCCAGCAGCCTTCGGACTAGCGGGAGCGTTGACTCCTACGAGCAGTACTTC
. | TRBJ1-2 | TRBV5-1 | . | CASSLAPGNDYGYTF | TGCGCCAGCAGCTTGGCCCCCGGTAATGACTATGGCTACACCTTC
. | TRBJ1-1 | TRBV29-1 | . | CSVVRVLEAFF | TGCAGCGTTGTGCGGGTCCTGGAGGCTTTCTTT
TRBD1 | TRBJ1-3 | TRBV18 | . | CASSPGTGGSGNTIYF | TGTGCCAGCTCACCAGGGACAGGGGGCTCTGGAAACACCATATATTTT
. | TRBJ2-7 | TRBV21-1 | . | CASSKRGQGGVYEQYF | TGTGCCAGCAGCAAAAGGGGGCAGGGGGGAGTCTACGAGCAGTACTTC
. | TRBJ1-1 | TRBV11-2 | . | CASSLGISSLNFGAFF | TGTGCCAGCAGCTTAGGGATCAGCAGTCTGAATTTTGGAGCTTTCTTT
TRBD1 | TRBJ2-7 | TRBV5-1 | . | CASSTLGGTGTVSYEQYF | TGCGCCAGCAGCACCCTTGGAGGAACCGGGACAGTCTCCTACGAGCAGTACTTC
TRBD1 | TRBJ1-5 | TRBV15 | . | CATSRGQGSNQPQHF | TGTGCCACCAGCAGAGGACAGGGAAGCAATCAGCCCCAGCATTTT
. | TRBJ2-2 | TRBV6-5 | once | CASSLLLGDTGELFF | TGTGCCAGCAGTTTACTCCTGGGGGACACCGGGGAGCTGTTTTTT
. | TRBJ2-7 | TRBV6-1 | . | CASSEVQSYEQYF | TGTGCCAGCAGTGAAGTCCAGTCCTACGAGCAGTACTTC
. | TRBJ1-2 | TRBV4-1 | . | CASSQVAGGSLYGYTF | TGCGCCAGCAGCCAGGTGGCCGGGGGGAGTCTCTATGGCTACACCTTC
TRBD2 | TRBJ2-7 | TRBV6-5 | once | CASSETGTRSYEQYF | TGTGCCAGCAGCGAAACCGGGACTAGATCCTACGAGCAGTACTTC
TRBD2 | TRBJ2-2 | TRBV5-4 | . | CASTPGSGGPNTGELFF | TGTGCCAGCACCCCAGGTAGCGGGGGGCCGAACACCGGGGAGCTGTTTTTT
. | TRBJ1-3 | TRBV30 | . | CAWSGSVKSGNTIYF | TGTGCCTGGAGTGGAAGCGTAAAGTCTGGAAACACCATATATTTT
. | TRBJ2-1 | TRBV29-1 | . | CSVALLGPYNEQFF | TGCAGCGTTGCCCTACTTGGACCCTACAATGAGCAGTTCTTC
TRBD2 | TRBJ2-3 | TRBV4-3 | few | CASSQASLAGGTDTQYF | TGCGCCAGCAGCCAAGCCTCTCTAGCGGGAGGTACAGATACGCAGTATTTT
. | TRBJ2-1 | TRBV5-1 | . | CASRLEPGVGSYNEQFF | TGCGCCAGCAGGTTGGAGCCAGGGGTGGGCTCCTACAATGAGCAGTTCTTC
. | TRBJ2-3 | TRBV28 | . | CASSLSRADTQYF | TGTGCCAGCAGTTTATCTAGGGCAGATACGCAGTATTTT
TRBD1 | TRBJ1-4 | TRBV6-5 | . | CASSSGDRKGLFF | TGTGCCAGCAGTTCGGGGGACAGGAAAGGACTGTTTTTT
TRBD1 | TRBJ2-3 | TRBV5-1 | . | CASSSGQLSTDTQYF | TGCGCCAGCAGCTCGGGACAGCTTAGCACAGATACGCAGTATTTT
. | TRBJ2-2 | TRBV7-2 | . | CASSHTANTGELFF | TGTGCCAGCAGCCATACGGCGAACACCGGGGAGCTGTTTTTT
TRBD1 | TRBJ2-1 | TRBV4-3 | . | CASSQGLTGSSYNEQFF | TGCGCCAGCAGCCAGGGGTTGACAGGGAGCTCCTACAATGAGCAGTTCTTC
TRBD2 | TRBJ2-3 | TRBV2 | . | CASSELAGGPTSSTDTQYF | TGTGCCAGCAGCGAACTAGCGGGGGGACCCACGAGTAGCACAGATACGCAGTATTTT
. | TRBJ2-3 | TRBV27 | . | CASSLAWPDTQYF | TGTGCCAGCAGTTTGGCCTGGCCAGATACGCAGTATTTT
. | TRBJ2-3 | TRBV7-9 | . | CASSAYKDTDTQYF | TGTGCCAGCAGCGCTTACAAAGACACAGATACGCAGTATTTT
TRBD1 | TRBJ2-7 | TRBV5-1 | . | CASRGGLSYEQYF | TGCGCCAGCAGAGGGGGCCTATCCTACGAGCAGTACTTC
. | TRBJ1-1 | TRBV28 | few | CASSSVMEFLEAFF | TGTGCCAGCAGCTCGGTTATGGAGTTCCTTGAAGCTTTCTTT
TRBD1 | TRBJ1-2 | TRBV10-3 | . | CAISEGQGLYGYTF | TGTGCCATCAGTGAGGGACAGGGACTCTATGGCTACACCTTC
. | TRBJ2-5 | TRBV5-1 | . | CASSLGQGGETQYF | TGCGCCAGCAGCTTGGGGCAGGGCGGGGAGACCCAGTACTTC
. | TRBJ2-3 | TRBV11-2 | . | CASSSRDPKETDTQYF | TGTGCCAGCAGCTCTCGGGACCCCAAGGAAACAGATACGCAGTATTTT
. | TRBJ1-1 | TRBV30 | many | CAWDRMNTEAFF | TGTGCCTGGGACAGGATGAACACTGAAGCTTTCTTT
TRBD1 | TRBJ2-4 | TRBV10-3 | . | CAASTGQEVKNIQYF | TGTGCCGCTTCGACAGGGCAAGAGGTCAAAAACATTCAGTACTTC
. | TRBJ1-2 | TRBV7-2 | . | CASSSSQGHYGYTF | TGTGCCAGCAGCTCCTCACAGGGCCACTATGGCTACACCTTC
. | TRBJ1-2 | TRBV9 | . | CASSAPGDFNYGYTF | TGTGCCAGCAGCGCCCCCGGGGATTTTAACTATGGCTACACCTTC
. | TRBJ2-3 | TRBV6-6 | . | CASSPLPVDTQYF | TGTGCCAGCAGCCCTTTACCTGTAGATACGCAGTATTTT
. | TRBJ1-2 | TRBV4-1 | few | CASSPDRNYGYTF | TGCGCCAGCAGCCCCGACAGGAACTATGGCTACACCTTC
. | TRBJ2-2 | TRBV19 | many | CASRGRTTGELFF | TGTGCCAGTAGAGGCAGGACCACCGGGGAGCTGTTTTTT
TRBD1 | TRBJ1-2 | TRBV2 | . | CASSETGDYGYTF | TGTGCCAGCAGTGAAACAGGGGACTATGGCTACACCTTC
. | TRBJ1-5 | TRBV18 | . | CASPNYQPQHF | TGTGCCAGCCCAAATTATCAGCCCCAGCATTTT
. | TRBJ1-5 | TRBV28 | once | CATRVGLNQPQHF | TGTGCCACCCGCGTAGGCCTTAACCAGCCCCAGCATTTT
TRBD2 | TRBJ2-2 | TRBV5-1 | . | CASRLRGETGELFF | TGCGCCAGCAGACTTCGGGGGGAAACCGGGGAGCTGTTTTTT
TRBD1 | TRBJ1-2 | TRBV2 | . | CASSEGQGTIYGYTF | TGTGCCAGCAGTGAGGGACAGGGGACAATCTATGGCTACACCTTC
TRBD1 | TRBJ2-2 | TRBV30 | . | CAWRTTGAGELFF | TGTGCCTGGCGGACGACAGGGGCCGGGGAGCTGTTTTTT
. | TRBJ1-6 | TRBV2 | once | CASIRDPGNSPLHF | TGTGCCAGCATAAGGGACCCAGGAAATTCACCCCTCCACTTT